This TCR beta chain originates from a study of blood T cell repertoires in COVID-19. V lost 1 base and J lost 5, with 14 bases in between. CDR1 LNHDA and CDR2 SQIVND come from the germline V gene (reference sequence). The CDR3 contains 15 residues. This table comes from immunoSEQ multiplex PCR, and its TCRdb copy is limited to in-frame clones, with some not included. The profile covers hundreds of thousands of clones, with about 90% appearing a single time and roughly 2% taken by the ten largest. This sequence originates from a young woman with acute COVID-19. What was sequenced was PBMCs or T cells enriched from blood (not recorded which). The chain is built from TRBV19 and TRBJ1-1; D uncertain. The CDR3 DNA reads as TGTGCCAGTAGTATAGGGGCAGCCCGAGGGACTGAAGCTTTCTTT. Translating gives CASSIGAARGTEAFF.